What follows describes a single TCR beta chain. Its antigen specificity is not known. A read error may produce the germline difference seen at one junction end. This record belongs to a study of technical replicates of blood from a handful of donors (dated by TCRdb to the late 2010s). The library was prepared using the immunoSEQ multiplex PCR assay. What TCRdb holds here is the immuneACCESS table cut down to in-frame rearrangements. Part of the clones is not present; checked against another copy, under half of the missing clones reflect an unresolved V gene, and the others are unexplained. Counted in this sample were some 70,000 clones; 92% of them appeared once. The ten largest clones represent approximately 0.37% of the sample. The sequence came from a human donor in good health. The source material was T cells isolated from PBMCs.

The CDR3 has the sequence CASSLPGGDGYTF. DNA sequence: TGTGCTAGCAGCTTACCCGGGGGAGATGGCTACACCTTC. The rearranged segments are TRBV7-9 and TRBJ1-2, with a weak D call of TRBD1 (5 bases match). Sequences SEHNR (CDR1) and FQNEAQ (CDR2) are obtained from the germline V gene (reference sequence). The CDR3 sequence holds 13 residues, the cysteine and phenylalanine included. The CDR3 DNA has 39 bases and is translated from base 1.